These T cell receptor beta chains were read from a single sample in a study of prognosis after radiotherapy for stage I lung cancer. TCRdb used MiXCR to reprocess the multiplex PCR reads, holding one entry per CDR3 protein. The table lists some 28,000 distinct CDR3 sequences, around 30% of them singletons, with 9% to 14% in the top ten. The starting material was PBMCs, obtained before or after stereotactic body radiation therapy (not recorded which). The receptors stem from a donor over 45 with non-small cell lung cancer. Each CDR3 is given with its conserved first and last residue. The D gene is left open where the match is weak. Expanded clones get a size class; other rows say once, few or many, or leave the size out.

d_call j_call v_call clone_size cdr3_nt cdr3_aa
NA TRBJ1-4 TRBV30 many TGTGCCTGGAACTGGGGGCAGTCTAATGAAAAACTGTTTTTT CAWNWGQSNEKLFF
TRBD2 TRBJ2-7 TRBV15 NA TGTGCCACCGCTCAAGAGTACACGGGGGGTCCCTACGAGCAGTACTTC CATAQEYTGGPYEQYF
TRBD1 TRBJ1-3 TRBV12-3/TRBV12-4 many TGTGCCGACAAAACAGGGGTTGAAAACACCATATATTTT CADKTGVENTIYF
TRBD1 TRBJ2-7 TRBV3-1 many TGTGCCAGCAGCCAACGAGTCGGGACAGGGATCTACGAGCAGTACTTC CASSQRVGTGIYEQYF
NA TRBJ2-3 TRBV7-9 many TGTGCCAGCAGCTTACTGACAGATACGCAGTATTTT CASSLLTDTQYF
NA TRBJ2-3 TRBV9 many TGTGCCAGCAGCGTAGCTTTTAGCACAGATACGCAGTATTTT CASSVAFSTDTQYF
TRBD1 TRBJ2-7 TRBV7-6 many TGTGCCAGCAGCCCGGACAGGGGCCACTACGAGCAGTACTTC CASSPDRGHYEQYF
NA TRBJ2-5 TRBV4-2 many TGTGCCAGCAGCGCCCCCGGAGGCGGACAAGAGACCCAGTACTTC CASSAPGGGQETQYF
NA TRBJ1-6 TRBV3-1 many TGTGCCAGCAGCCAAGACGGGCATTCACCCCTCCACTTT CASSQDGHSPLHF
TRBD1 TRBJ2-3 TRBV5-1 NA TGCGCCAGCAGCAACGACAGGGGGGCGGTCACATATACGCAGTATTTT CASSNDRGAVTYTQYF
NA TRBJ2-2 TRBV4-2 NA TGTGCCAGCATCCCCAGTGGGGCGTTATGCGGGGAGCTGTTTTTT CASIPSGALCGELFF
NA TRBJ2-7 TRBV20-1 many TGCAGTGCTCCCGCCTTACAGGGTTCTAAGCAGTACTTC CSAPALQGSKQYF
TRBD1 TRBJ1-1 TRBV30 many TGTGCCTGGAGTCGCAGGGGGACCGGAGCTTTCTTT CAWSRRGTGAFF
NA TRBJ1-6 TRBV7-8 medium-sized TGTGCCAGTAAAAGGGGGGGGGCAGGGATCAGTTCACCCCTCCACTTT CASKRGGAGISSPLHF
TRBD1 TRBJ1-2 TRBV2 many TGTGCCAGCAGGGAAAACCGACAGGGAAACTATGGCTACACCTTC CASRENRQGNYGYTF
TRBD1 TRBJ2-1 TRBV11-3 NA TGTGCCAGCAGCCAAAGACAGGGCAATGGGGAGCAGTTCTTT CASSQRQGNGEQFF
TRBD1 TRBJ1-2 TRBV6-2/TRBV6-3 NA TGTACCAGCAGAGGGACAGGGTATTTCGGCTACACCTTC CTSRGTGYFGYTF
NA TRBJ1-2 TRBV6-2/TRBV6-3 NA TGTGCCAGATCCGGGGTCCCCGCCTACTACACCTTC CARSGVPAYYTF
NA TRBJ1-1 TRBV5-6 many TGTGCCAGCAGCTTGGGGAGCCCCCATTTAGGGGTAGGCACTGAAGCTTTCTTT CASSLGSPHLGVGTEAFF
NA TRBJ2-2 TRBV6-9 many TGTGCCAGCAGTTACTCTCCGACTAGATCGAACACCGGGGAGCTGTTTTTT CASSYSPTRSNTGELFF
NA TRBJ2-7 TRBV15 NA TGTGCCACCAGCAGAGTACAGGGCTACGAGCAGTACTTC CATSRVQGYEQYF
NA TRBJ1-4 TRBV5-1 NA TGCGCAAGCAGCCCTTGGGGCGGTAAGGCCGAAAAACTATTT CASSPWGGKAEKLF
NA TRBJ1-2 TRBV12-3/TRBV12-4 NA TGTGCCAGTAGTCCGTCTGGAGGGTTCTATGGCTACACCTTC CASSPSGGFYGYTF
NA TRBJ2-2 TRBV11-1 many TGTGCCAGCAGCTTATCCGGGGAGCTGTTTTTT CASSLSGELFF
NA TRBJ2-1 TRBV5-4 many TGTGCCAGCAGCCCCGAAATAGGGTACAATGAGCAGTTCTTC CASSPEIGYNEQFF
NA TRBJ2-7 TRBV6-1 NA TGTGCCAGCAAAAGGTCCGTCTGGGGACTCTACGAGAAGTACTTC CASKRSVWGLYEKYF
NA TRBJ2-3 TRBV10-3 many TGTGCCATCAGTTCCCAAACAGATACGCAGTATTTT CAISSQTDTQYF
NA TRBJ1-5 TRBV6-1 NA TGTGCCAGCCGCGGCAGGGGAATCGGCAATCAGCCCCATCATTTT CASRGRGIGNQPHHF
TRBD2 TRBJ2-1 TRBV12-3/TRBV12-4 NA TGTGCCAGTAGTTTCTGGCGGGGGGTTGACAATGAGCAGTTCTTC CASSFWRGVDNEQFF
NA TRBJ2-5 TRBV20-1 medium-sized TGCAGTGAGGGTGGTGAGACCCAGTACTTC CSEGGETQYF
TRBD1 TRBJ2-7 TRBV12-3/TRBV12-4 many TGTGCCAGCAGCCAACTAGACGCACAGGGGGGTGAGCAGTACTTC CASSQLDAQGGEQYF
NA TRBJ2-5 TRBV12-3/TRBV12-4 many TGTGCCAGCAGTCCCTCTGCCCAAGAGACCCAGTACTTC CASSPSAQETQYF
NA TRBJ2-1 TRBV7-9 NA TGTGCCAGCAGCTCACCAGACAATGAGCAGTTCTTC CASSSPDNEQFF
TRBD1 TRBJ1-4 TRBV4-1 many TGCGCCAGCAGCCAAGCTTCGACAGGGGGCAATGAAAAACTGTTTTTT CASSQASTGGNEKLFF
TRBD1 TRBJ1-2 TRBV28 NA TGTGCCAGCAGAATGGGACAGGGGAATTGTTACACCTTC CASRMGQGNCYTF
NA TRBJ2-5 TRBV27 many TGTGCCAGCAGTAGAGGGGGTTGGGAGACCCAGTACTTC CASSRGGWETQYF
NA TRBJ1-1 TRBV6-2/TRBV6-3 many TGTGCCAGCAGTTACTCGCAAGACACTGAAGCTTTCTTT CASSYSQDTEAFF
TRBD1 TRBJ2-6 TRBV5-1 many TGCGCCAGCAGCTTATTAGGACAGGGGGCTTCTGGGGCCAACGTCCTGACTTTC CASSLLGQGASGANVLTF
NA TRBJ2-2 TRBV24-1 many TGTGCCACCAGTGACCTGAACGTCGGGCCCGGGGAGCTGTTTTTT CATSDLNVGPGELFF
NA TRBJ2-3 TRBV5-5 many TGTGCCAGCAGCTTGGTGGGGGGCGGTAGGGCGGATACGCAGTATTTT CASSLVGGGRADTQYF
NA TRBJ1-5 TRBV20-1 many TGCAGTGCCGTCGGGCAGACCTATAGCAATCAGCCCCAGCATTTT CSAVGQTYSNQPQHF
NA TRBJ2-2 TRBV6-1 many TGTGCCAGTCAGGGGAACACCGGGGAGCTGTTTTTT CASQGNTGELFF